This T cell receptor (beta chain) was sequenced in a study of T cell responses to AZD1222 COVID-19 vaccine. The data were produced by immunoSEQ multiplex PCR, yet TCRdb's version contains in-frame clones alone and is incomplete. The table lists over 95,000 clones, almost 90% of them singletons, with about 16% in the top ten. This CDR3 spans 12 amino acids. Trimming cost V 4 bases and J 9 bases, with 12 bases left between them. CDR1 MNHEY and CDR2 SVGAGI come from the germline V gene. The receptor's source is an adult who received the AZD1222 COVID-19 vaccine. The chain has TRBV6-5 and TRBJ1-1; D is possibly TRBD1 (6 bases). This sample comprised peripheral blood, obtained 28 days after the second AZD1222 dose. This CDR3 is CASSSDRSKAFF. In DNA form, the CDR3 reads TGTGCCAGCAGTTCTGACAGGAGTAAAGCTTTCTTT.